These T cell receptor beta chains were read from a single sample in a study of control samples from healthy donors and cancer patients. The protocol was immunoSEQ multiplex PCR, while the TCRdb copy is restricted to in-frame clones and leaves out a portion. The data show around 140,000 clones, with about 91% seen just once and 3.2% held by the top ten. The sequencing input was blood. Receptors originate from a man aged 25-40 years in good health. Both conserved end residues are part of each CDR3. A D gene is named only where the DNA matches it firmly. Some rows mark clone size as missing; the rest say once, few, many or name a class of expanded clone.

>.|TRBJ1-2|.|TRBV7-2
CASSSDRIGYTF
TGTGCCAGCTCCTCGGATCGGATCGGCTACACCTTC
>.|TRBJ1-3|TRBD1|TRBV12-3/TRBV12-4
CASSRQGENTIYF
TGTGCCAGCAGCAGACAGGGGGAAAACACCATATATTTT
>.|TRBJ2-6|.|TRBV5-1
CASSSPTYSGANVLTF
TGCGCCAGCAGCTCCCCAACCTACTCTGGGGCCAACGTCCTGACTTTC
>.|TRBJ1-1|.|TRBV5-4
CASSRDLTMNTEAFF
TGTGCCAGCAGCCGGGATTTAACCATGAACACTGAAGCTTTCTTT
>.|TRBJ2-7|TRBD2|TRBV12-3/TRBV12-4
CASSLGGLNEQYF
TGTGCCAGCAGTTTAGGGGGACTAAACGAGCAGTACTTC
>.|TRBJ1-2|.|TRBV3-1/TRBV3-2
CASSPRGDSYGYTF
TGTGCCAGCAGCCCGAGGGGGGACTCCTATGGCTACACCTTC
>.|TRBJ2-5|.|TRBV13
CASSLAGMETQYF
TGTGCCAGCAGCTTAGCAGGGATGGAGACCCAGTACTTC
>.|TRBJ1-1|TRBD1|TRBV14
CASSPRLGQGFSHTEAFF
TGTGCCAGCAGCCCCCGCCTGGGACAGGGATTTAGTCACACTGAAGCTTTCTTT
>.|TRBJ2-7|.|TRBV30
CAFSDGNYEQYF
TGTGCCTTCTCTGACGGGAACTACGAGCAGTACTTC
>.|TRBJ1-3|.|TRBV6-5
CASSYSEDSDGNTIYF
TGTGCCAGCAGTTACTCGGAAGACAGCGACGGAAACACCATATATTTT
>.|TRBJ1-4|TRBD1|TRBV6-1
CASSDNGQGGEKLFF
TGTGCCAGCAGTGACAACGGACAGGGTGGGGAAAAACTGTTTTTT
>.|TRBJ1-2|TRBD1|TRBV5-4
CASSLRGTGDYGYTF
TGTGCCAGCAGCTTGAGGGGGACAGGGGACTATGGCTACACCTTC
>.|TRBJ2-1|TRBD2|TRBV28
CASSPFAGGPYNEQFF
TGTGCCAGCAGTCCTTTTGCGGGGGGGCCTTACAATGAGCAGTTCTTC
>.|TRBJ2-1|TRBD2|TRBV3-1/TRBV3-2
CASSGTRSFYNEQFF
TGTGCCAGCAGCGGGACTAGAAGCTTCTACAATGAGCAGTTCTTC
>.|TRBJ1-5|.|TRBV10-2
CASSEGPQLQPQHF
TGCGCCAGCAGTGAGGGGCCACAGCTCCAGCCCCAGCATTTT
>.|TRBJ1-2|.|TRBV6-5
CASSYVREGYGYTF
TGTGCCAGCAGTTACGTCAGGGAGGGCTATGGCTACACCTTC
>once|TRBJ1-5|.|TRBV7-9
CASSPRGNQPQHF
TGTGCCAGCAGCCCTAGGGGGAATCAGCCCCAGCATTTT
>.|TRBJ2-5|.|TRBV7-2
CASSFMETQYF
TGTGCCAGCAGCTTTATGGAGACCCAGTACTTC
>.|TRBJ1-1|.|TRBV27
CASSFLLNTEAFF
TGTGCCAGCAGTTTCCTCTTAAACACTGAAGCTTTCTTT
>.|TRBJ2-3|.|TRBV30
CAWGGGTQYF
TGTGCCTGGGGAGGTGGTACGCAGTATTTT
>.|TRBJ2-7|TRBD1|TRBV7-3
CASSLRDRGTYEQYF
TGTGCCAGCAGCCTCCGGGACAGGGGCACCTACGAGCAGTACTTC
>.|TRBJ2-2|TRBD2|TRBV7-9
CASSSGLAGGTGELFF
TGTGCCAGCAGCTCCGGACTAGCGGGGGGTACCGGGGAGCTGTTTTTT
>.|TRBJ2-1|TRBD2|TRBV27
CASSLRSAGGNNEQFF
TGTGCCAGCAGTTTACGCTCCGCGGGGGGGAACAATGAGCAGTTCTTC
>.|TRBJ2-3|TRBD1|TRBV10-3
CAISEGGSTDTQYF
TGTGCCATCAGTGAAGGGGGCAGCACAGATACGCAGTATTTT
>.|TRBJ1-2|.|TRBV27
CASRFRDTGNYGYTF
TGTGCCAGCAGGTTCCGGGACACCGGAAACTATGGCTACACCTTC
>.|TRBJ1-5|.|TRBV3-1/TRBV3-2
CASSPNTGRGSDPQHF
TGTGCCAGCAGCCCCAATACTGGACGGGGATCGGATCCCCAGCATTTT
>.|TRBJ2-7|.|TRBV5-1
CASSGSYEQYF
TGCGCCAGCAGCGGGTCCTACGAGCAGTACTTC
>.|TRBJ2-3|TRBD2|TRBV30
CAWSVRGGGTDTQYF
TGTGCCTGGAGTGTGAGGGGAGGGGGCACAGATACGCAGTATTTT
>.|TRBJ2-1|.|TRBV20-1
CSASTKQQFF
TGCAGTGCTAGTACCAAACAGCAGTTCTTC
>.|TRBJ2-2|.|TRBV7-6
CASSQEGGLNTGELFF
TGTGCCAGCAGCCAAGAAGGGGGTTTGAACACCGGGGAGCTGTTTTTT
>few|TRBJ2-1|TRBD1|TRBV7-9
CASSLDVGGQYNEQFF
TGTGCCAGCAGCTTAGATGTAGGGGGACAGTACAATGAGCAGTTCTTC